Presented here are 5 T cell receptor beta chains from one specimen sequenced in a study of beta chain features in type 1 diabetes. Whole-study findings and limits: Type 1 diabetes patients had TCRB CDR3s that were shorter (moderately but significantly so) in all four CD4+ subsets.

The authors reverse transcribed all of the isolated RNA, so sequencing captured expressed TCRB transcripts. The assay was immunoSEQ multiplex PCR, and TCRdb's table has in-frame clones only and misses some. This table has 150,000 to 170,000 clones, 10% appearing once. Their antigens remain unidentified. Sequences were obtained from central memory CD4+ T cells from blood. All receptors come from a man between 25 and 39 years old with type 1 diabetes.

The J gene is TRBJ2-7, the V gene TRBV4-3; possibly TRBD1 for D (5 bases). Germline CDR1 reads LGHNA; CDR2 reads YSLEER. V was cut by 0 bases and J by 12 bases, with 18 bases left in between. The CDR3 has 14 residues. CDR3 DNA sequence: TGCGCCAGCAGCCAAGATAATGGCCCTGGGGCGCGGTACTTC. It yields the protein CASSQDNGPGARYF.

This clone appeared a few times. Other DNA sequences of this sample code for an identical CDR3. The CDR3 sequence is CASRRDSQETQYF. In DNA form, the CDR3 reads TGTGCCAGCAGGAGGGACTCCCAAGAGACCCAGTACTTC. The rearrangement joins TRBV2 to TRBJ2-5; tentatively, D is TRBD2 (6 bases). This CDR3 contains 13 residues. The V end lost 6 bases, the J end lost 1 base, and 9 bases lay between the germline ends. CDR1 and CDR2 from the germline V gene are SNHLY and FYNNEI.

The chain uses TRBV7-2 and TRBJ2-7; D is possibly TRBD2 (5 bases). This CDR3 contains 14 residues. Per germline, CDR1 SGHTA and CDR2 FQGNSA. Deletions cut 3 bases from V and 2 bases from J, with 11 bases between. The CDR3 here is CASSLDSFTYEQYF. The DNA of the CDR3 is TGTGCCAGCAGCTTGGACTCTTTCACCTACGAGCAGTACTTC.

This clone was counted a few times. V and J are TRBV28 and TRBJ1-5, with D possibly TRBD1 on 5 matching bases. This CDR3 comprises 12 residues. Germline CDR1 reads MDHEN; CDR2 reads SYDVKM. With 8 bases removed from V and 5 bases from J, the gap between germline ends came to 10 bases. CDR3: CASQGRDQPQHF. For the CDR3, the DNA is TGTGCCAGCCAGGGTCGTGATCAGCCCCAGCATTTT.

The chain joins TRBV5-8 to TRBJ2-1, with TRBD2 matching over 8 bases. CDR3 length: 15 residues. V was pared by 3 bases and J by 6 bases, with 8 bases of the junction left unmatched. Looked up from germline, CDR1 is SGHTS and CDR2 is YDEGEE. Here the CDR3 reads CASSSLAGGANEQFF. The DNA for the CDR3 is TGTGCCAGCAGCTCCCTAGCGGGCGGGGCCAATGAGCAGTTCTTC.